This entry features one T cell receptor (beta chain) sequence. Per germline, CDR1 KGHSH and CDR2 LQKENI. There are 14 residues in the CDR3. The sample belongs to a study of blood T cells in healthy people across ages. Donor samples were obtained from healthy Caucasian individuals from Russia, aged 6 to 90. Combining a sample-barcoded 5' primer with a J-beta primer mix, a second PCR ran for roughly 7 to 12 cycles. TCRdb itself ran the 5' RACE reads through MiXCR, one entry per CDR3 protein. The table lists around 800,000 distinct CDR3 sequences, roughly 26% of them singletons. Separately, the same data were catalogued under a study of T cells of mothers and their children.

V gene TRBV18 combines with J gene TRBJ2-1; TRBD1 aligns across 7 bases. The DNA end is a closer match to TRBJ2-7, so the J assignment may be wrong. What was sequenced was blood. The TCR originated in a boy aged 5-17 years in good health. The CDR3 spells CASSPDRVSNEQYF. DNA for the CDR3: TGTGCCAGCTCACCAGACAGGGTATCGAACGAGCAGTACTTC.